This T cell receptor (beta chain) was found in a study of blood T cells in healthy people across ages. With V trimmed by 1 base and J by 5 bases, 1 base remained unmatched. This CDR3 comprises 13 residues. The second PCR ran about 6 to 11 cycles with a sample-barcoded 5' primer and J-beta primers. Using its own MiXCR run on the 5' RACE reads, TCRdb lists one record per CDR3 protein. The sample shows 1,100,000 or so distinct CDR3 sequences, 45% of them seen only once. In the case of this clonotype: A read error is possible here, since a much larger clone lies one base away.

Sequenced: blood. This TCR derives from a woman aged 60-75 years in good health. The genes are TRBV12-3 or TRBV12-4 and TRBJ1-2; 7 positions agree with TRBD1. The CDR3 region has the DNA TGTGCCAGCAGTTTAGTGACAGGGTATGGCTACACCTTC. It specifies CASSLVTGYGYTF.